The next 12 T cell receptor beta chains were all read from a single sample in a study of control samples from healthy donors and cancer patients. Measured with immunoSEQ multiplex PCR; TCRdb has only the in-frame clones, and not every one. This table has 160,000 or so clones, 95% to 96% appearing once. Sequenced sample: blood. The receptors were sampled from a woman aged 25 to 39 in good health.

The genes are TRBV7-6 and TRBJ2-6, with D possibly called TRBD1 or TRBD2 (5 bases each). The CDR3 totals 17 residues. Germline V CDR1 and CDR2: SGHVS, FNYEAQ. V lost 1 base and J 0 bases, leaving 10 bases between the germline ends. CDR3 amino acids: CASSLEVRGSGANVLTF. The DNA for the CDR3 is TGTGCCAGCAGCTTAGAAGTGAGGGGCTCTGGGGCCAACGTCCTGACTTTC.

J is TRBJ2-7 and V is TRBV6-5; perhaps TRBD1 as D (6 bases). The CDR3 has 15 residues. Per germline, CDR1 MNHEY and CDR2 SVGAGI. Trimming pared 2 bases from V and 5 bases from J, leaving 16 bases between. As DNA, the CDR3 is TGTGCCAGCAGTTACATCGGATCAGGGGTTGACGAGCAGTACTTC. Translated, it gives CASSYIGSGVDEQYF.

This clone is a singleton in its sample. The CDR3 loop reads CASSLVSYTGELFF. The CDR3 DNA sequence: TGTGCCAGCAGTTTAGTCTCCTACACCGGGGAGCTGTTTTTT. The chain uses TRBV27 and TRBJ2-2; D is unresolved. CDR3 size: 14 residues. Between the trimmed V and J ends, which lost 2 bases and 3 bases, there was a span of 7 bases. Germline CDR1 and CDR2: MNHEY and SMNVEV (reference sequence).

V is TRBV3-1 (or the pseudogene TRBV3-2) and J is TRBJ1-2, with D possibly matching TRBD1 (5 bases). With 1 base removed from V and 2 bases from J, the gap between germline ends came to 11 bases. The CDR3 loop spans 15 amino acids. From germline, CDR1 is LGHDT and CDR2 YNNKEL (reference sequence). This CDR3 is CASSQGTHPNYGYTF. For the CDR3, the DNA is TGTGCCAGCAGCCAAGGGACACACCCCAACTATGGCTACACCTTC.

This clone was detected only once. Other DNA variants within this sample encode the same CDR3. The rearrangement joins TRBV27 to TRBJ1-6, with D hard to call. V was trimmed by 3 bases and J by 7 bases, leaving 4 bases between them. The CDR3 extends over 12 amino acids. Per the germline V gene, CDR1 is MNHEY and CDR2 is SMNVEV (reference sequence). DNA for the CDR3: TGTGCCAGCAGTTTTCCCAATTCACCCCTCCACTTT. Its protein product is CASSFPNSPLHF.

The genes are TRBV10-2 and TRBJ2-1; perhaps TRBD2 as D (5 bases). The length of the CDR3 is 13 residues. Germline CDR1 WSHSY, CDR2 SAAADI. V lost 8 bases to trimming and J lost 6 bases, with 14 bases between them. CDR3 residues: CASSRERVNEQFF. CDR3 coding DNA: TGCGCCAGCTCCCGCGAGAGGGTCAATGAGCAGTTCTTC.

CDR3 sequence reads: CASSRPTGRSEKLFF. CDR3 DNA: TGTGCCAGCAGCCGTCCGACAGGGCGTAGTGAAAAACTGTTTTTT. The rearrangement links TRBV7-9 to TRBJ1-4, with TRBD1 identical over 7 bases. This CDR3 is built from 15 residues. The J segment lost 7 bases and the V segment lost 5 bases, leaving 10 bases of the junction unmatched. Germline V lookup: CDR1 SEHNR, CDR2 FQNEAQ (reference sequence).

V usage is TRBV5-6 and J usage is TRBJ2-7, with D perhaps matching TRBD1 (5 bases). This CDR3 has 13 residues. The germline CDR1 and CDR2 sequences are SGHDT and YYEEEE. Trimming removed 1 base at V and 2 bases at J, with 7 bases between. The DNA of the CDR3 is TGTGCCAGCAGCTTGACAGGCCCCTACGAGCAGTACTTC. Protein product: CASSLTGPYEQYF.

The chain has TRBV6-5 and TRBJ2-3; the D call may be TRBD1 or TRBD2 (5 bases each). CDR3 length equals 14 residues. The V end was cut by 5 bases, the J end by 0 bases, with 9 bases between. Germline loops: CDR1 MNHEY, CDR2 SVGAGI. The DNA for the CDR3 is TGTGCCAGCAGTAGGGGAGAGAGCACAGATACGCAGTATTTT. It translates to CASSRGESTDTQYF.

This clone was picked up one time. The chain uses TRBV7-8 and TRBJ2-3; D unresolved. CDR1 SGHVS and CDR2 FQNEAQ come from the germline V gene. The CDR3 length is 14 residues. V gave up 5 bases and J gave up 0 bases, with 9 bases separating them. CDR3 DNA: TGTGCCAGCAGCCGATATACTAGCACAGATACGCAGTATTTT. This translates into CASSRYTSTDTQYF.

The J gene is TRBJ2-1, the V gene TRBV6-2 or TRBV6-3; 10 bases are shared with TRBD1. Germline V gene data show CDR1 as MNHEY and CDR2 as SVGEGT. The CDR3 has 16 amino acids. V was pared by 4 bases and J by 0 bases, with 3 bases of the junction left unmatched. Written as DNA, the CDR3 is TGTGCCAGCAGTTCGGGACAGGGGATCTCCTACAATGAGCAGTTCTTC. Amino acid sequence: CASSSGQGISYNEQFF.

The V call is TRBV7-3, the J call TRBJ2-3; 10 positions match TRBD2. V was clipped by 5 bases and J by 6 bases; unmatched bases: 5. The CDR3 runs 14 residues. Germline-derived CDR1 and CDR2 are SGHTA and FQGTGA. The CDR3 nucleotides are TGTGCCAGCAGCCCTAGCGGGAGTGGGGATACGCAGTATTTT. As protein: CASSPSGSGDTQYF.